Detailed here is one T cell receptor beta chain. Its antigen is undetermined. Assay used: immunoSEQ multiplex PCR; TCRdb lists only in-frame clones, some missing. The top ten hold about 1.3% of the sample, which has some 34,000 clones, under 90% seen once. V was shortened by 0 bases and J by 1 base, with 9 bases between the two germline ends. The CDR3 is made up of 16 amino acids. Per germline, CDR1 MNHEY and CDR2 SVGAGI. The sample originates from a study of T cells in narcolepsy. Study outcomes and limitations: Autoreactive HCRT-specific and TRIB2-specific clonotypes were marked in same-patient CSF-versus-blood CD4+ comparisons. Autoreactive clone sequences were missing from some blood memory CD4+ repertoires. Reportedly, autoreactive clonotypes were serially detected in patients' blood but not controls'.

V gene TRBV6-5 combines with J gene TRBJ2-2, with D maybe TRBD2 (5 bases). The sample taken for sequencing was CD45RA- memory CD4+ T cells from PBMCs. The receptor was isolated from a human donor with narcolepsy. In DNA, the CDR3 is TGTGCCAGCAGTTACTCGGGGAGAGGGAACACCGGGGAGCTGTTTTTT. It translates to CASSYSGRGNTGELFF.